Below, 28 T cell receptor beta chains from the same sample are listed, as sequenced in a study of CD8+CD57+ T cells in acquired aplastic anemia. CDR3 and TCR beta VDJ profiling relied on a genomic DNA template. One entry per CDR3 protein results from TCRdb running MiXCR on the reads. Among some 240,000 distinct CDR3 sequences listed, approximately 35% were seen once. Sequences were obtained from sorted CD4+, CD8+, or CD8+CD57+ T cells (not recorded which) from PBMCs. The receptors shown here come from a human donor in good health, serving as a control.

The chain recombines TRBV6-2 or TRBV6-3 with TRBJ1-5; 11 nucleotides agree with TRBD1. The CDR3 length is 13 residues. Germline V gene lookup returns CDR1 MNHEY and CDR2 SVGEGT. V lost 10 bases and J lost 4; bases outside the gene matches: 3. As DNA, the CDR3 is TGTGCCATCCGGGACAGGGGGAATCAGCCCCAGCATTTT. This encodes CAIRDRGNQPQHF.

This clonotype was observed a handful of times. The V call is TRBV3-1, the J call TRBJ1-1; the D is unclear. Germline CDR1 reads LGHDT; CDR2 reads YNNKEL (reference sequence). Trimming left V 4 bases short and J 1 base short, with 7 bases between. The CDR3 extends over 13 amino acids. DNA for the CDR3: TGTGCCAGCAGCCGCTCGGGGAACACTGAAGCTTTCTTT. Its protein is CASSRSGNTEAFF.

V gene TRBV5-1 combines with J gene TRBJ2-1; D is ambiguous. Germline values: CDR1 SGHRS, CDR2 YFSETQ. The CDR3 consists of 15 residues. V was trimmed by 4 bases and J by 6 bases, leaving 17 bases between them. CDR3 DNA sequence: TGCGCCAGCAGCGCATTGCAGGTTAGGAGCAATGAGCAGTTCTTC. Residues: CASSALQVRSNEQFF.

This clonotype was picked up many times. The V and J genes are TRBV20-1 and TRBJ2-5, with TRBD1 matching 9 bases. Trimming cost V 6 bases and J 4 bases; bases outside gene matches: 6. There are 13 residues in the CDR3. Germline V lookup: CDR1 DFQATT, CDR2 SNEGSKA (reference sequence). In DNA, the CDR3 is TGCAGTGCCCAGGGACAGGGTGTAGAGACCCAGTACTTC. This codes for CSAQGQGVETQYF.

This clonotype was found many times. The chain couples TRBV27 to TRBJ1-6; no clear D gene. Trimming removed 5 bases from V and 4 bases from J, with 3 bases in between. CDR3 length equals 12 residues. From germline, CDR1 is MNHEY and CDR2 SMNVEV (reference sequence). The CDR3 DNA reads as TGTGCCAGCAGTACTTATAATTCACCCCTCCACTTT. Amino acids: CASSTYNSPLHF.

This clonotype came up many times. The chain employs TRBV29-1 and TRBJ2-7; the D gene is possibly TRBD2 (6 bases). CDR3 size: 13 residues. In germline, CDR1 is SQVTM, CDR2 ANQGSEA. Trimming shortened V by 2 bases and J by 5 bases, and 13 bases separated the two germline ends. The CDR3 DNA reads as TGCAGCGTTGAAAGTCCTCGGACTAACGAGCAGTACTTC. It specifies CSVESPRTNEQYF.

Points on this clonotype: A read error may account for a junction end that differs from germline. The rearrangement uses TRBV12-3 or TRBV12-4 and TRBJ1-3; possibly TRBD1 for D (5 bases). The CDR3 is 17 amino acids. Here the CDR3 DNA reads TGTGCCAGCCAATCCGGGACGGCCAAAAAAGATGGAAGCACCATATATTTT. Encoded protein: CASQSGTAKKDGSTIYF.

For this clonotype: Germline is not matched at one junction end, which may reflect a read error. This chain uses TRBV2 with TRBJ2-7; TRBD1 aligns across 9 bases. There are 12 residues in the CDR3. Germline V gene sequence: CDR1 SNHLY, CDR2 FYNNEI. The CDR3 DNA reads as TGTGCCGGCAGCGGGACAGGGAGCGGGGAGTACTTC. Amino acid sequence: CAGSGTGSGEYF.

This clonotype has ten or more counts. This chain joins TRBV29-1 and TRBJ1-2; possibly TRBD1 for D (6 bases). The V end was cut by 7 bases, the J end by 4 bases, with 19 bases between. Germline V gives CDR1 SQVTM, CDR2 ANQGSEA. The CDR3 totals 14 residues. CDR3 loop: CSGTSGTSLYGYTF. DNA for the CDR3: TGCAGCGGGACCTCCGGGACATCTCTCTATGGCTACACCTTC. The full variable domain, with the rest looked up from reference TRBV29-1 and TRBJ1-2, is SAVISQKPSRDICQRGTSLTIQCQVDSQVTMMFWYRQQPGQSLTLIATANQGSEATYESGFVIDKFPISRPNLTFSTLTVSNMSPEDSSIYLCSGTSGTSLYGYTFGSGTRLTVV.

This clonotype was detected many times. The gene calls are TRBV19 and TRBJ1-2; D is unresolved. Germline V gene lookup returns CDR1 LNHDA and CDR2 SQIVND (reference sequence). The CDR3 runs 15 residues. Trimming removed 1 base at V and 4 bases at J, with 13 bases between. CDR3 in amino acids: CASSIGLAYFYGYTF. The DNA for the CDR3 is TGTGCCAGTAGTATAGGACTCGCGTACTTCTATGGCTACACCTTC.

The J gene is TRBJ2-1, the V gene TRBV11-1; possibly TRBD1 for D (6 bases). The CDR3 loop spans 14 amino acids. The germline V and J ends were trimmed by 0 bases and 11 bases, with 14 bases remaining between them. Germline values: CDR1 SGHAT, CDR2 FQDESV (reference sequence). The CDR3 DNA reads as TGTGCCAGCAGCTTAGCGGACAGAAGAAATAAGCAGTTCTTC. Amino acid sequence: CASSLADRRNKQFF.

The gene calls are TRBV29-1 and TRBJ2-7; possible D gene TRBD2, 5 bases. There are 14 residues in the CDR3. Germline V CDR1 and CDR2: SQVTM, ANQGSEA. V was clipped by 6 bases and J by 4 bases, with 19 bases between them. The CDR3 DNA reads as TGCAGCGTGGGCTTGTACCAAACGGGGTACGAGCAGTACTTC. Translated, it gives CSVGLYQTGYEQYF.

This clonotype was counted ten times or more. CDR3 DNA sequence: TGTGCCAACCGGGACACCGGGAACTATGGCTACACCTTC. Residues: CANRDTGNYGYTF. The V and J genes are TRBV2 and TRBJ1-2; a weak D match, TRBD1 (6 bases). Deletions cut 10 bases from V and 2 bases from J, with 14 bases between. The CDR3 runs to 13 residues. Germline V CDR1 and CDR2: SNHLY, FYNNEI.

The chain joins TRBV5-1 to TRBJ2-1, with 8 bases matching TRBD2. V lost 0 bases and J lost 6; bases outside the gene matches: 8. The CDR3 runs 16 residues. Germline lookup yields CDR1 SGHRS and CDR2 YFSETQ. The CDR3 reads CASSLGSGGPVNEQFF. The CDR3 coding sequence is TGCGCCAGCAGCTTGGGGTCGGGAGGGCCTGTCAATGAGCAGTTCTTC.

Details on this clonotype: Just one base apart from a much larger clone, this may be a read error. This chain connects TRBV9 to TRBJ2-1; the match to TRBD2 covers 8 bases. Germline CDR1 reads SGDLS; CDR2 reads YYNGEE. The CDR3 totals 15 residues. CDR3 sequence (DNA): TGTGCCAGCAGCGGACGGGAGGGAGGCTACAATGAGCGGTTCTTC. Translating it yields CASSGREGGYNERFF. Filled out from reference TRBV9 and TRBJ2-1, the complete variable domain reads DSGVTQTPKHLITATGQRVTLRCSPRSGDLSVYWYQQSLDQGLQFLIQYYNGEERAKGNILERFSAQQFPDLHSELNLSSLELGDSALYFCASSGREGGYNERFFGPGTRLTVL.

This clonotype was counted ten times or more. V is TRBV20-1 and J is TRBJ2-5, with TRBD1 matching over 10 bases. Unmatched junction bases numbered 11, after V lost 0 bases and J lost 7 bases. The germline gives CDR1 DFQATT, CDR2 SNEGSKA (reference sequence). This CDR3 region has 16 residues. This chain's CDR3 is CSARDPGQGRRGTQYF. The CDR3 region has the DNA TGCAGTGCTAGAGACCCGGGACAGGGGCGACGGGGGACCCAGTACTTC.

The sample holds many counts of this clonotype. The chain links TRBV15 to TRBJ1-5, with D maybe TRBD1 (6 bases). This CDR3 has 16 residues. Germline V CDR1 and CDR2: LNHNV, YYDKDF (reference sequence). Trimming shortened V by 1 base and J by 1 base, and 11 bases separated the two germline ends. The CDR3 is CATSRAWQGSNQPQHF. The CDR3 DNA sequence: TGTGCCACCAGCAGAGCTTGGCAGGGGAGCAATCAGCCCCAGCATTTT.

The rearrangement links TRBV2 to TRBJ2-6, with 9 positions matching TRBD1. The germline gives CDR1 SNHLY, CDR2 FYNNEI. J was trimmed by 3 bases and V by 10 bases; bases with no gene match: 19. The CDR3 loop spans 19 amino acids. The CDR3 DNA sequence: TGTGCCACCCTATCGGACAGGGGTATTTCGGCGTTTGGGGCCAACGTCCTGACTTTC. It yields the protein CATLSDRGISAFGANVLTF.

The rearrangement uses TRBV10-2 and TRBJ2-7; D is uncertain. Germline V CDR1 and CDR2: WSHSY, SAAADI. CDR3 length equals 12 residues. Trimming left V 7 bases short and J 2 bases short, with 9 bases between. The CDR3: CASNEAPYEQYF. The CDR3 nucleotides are TGCGCCAGCAATGAAGCCCCCTACGAGCAGTACTTC.

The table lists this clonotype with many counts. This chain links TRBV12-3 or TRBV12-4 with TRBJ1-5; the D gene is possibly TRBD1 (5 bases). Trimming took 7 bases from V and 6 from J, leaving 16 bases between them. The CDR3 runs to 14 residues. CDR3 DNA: TGTGCCAGCACTGGCAGGGTGGTCGGTCAGCCCCAGCATTTT. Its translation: CASTGRVVGQPQHF.

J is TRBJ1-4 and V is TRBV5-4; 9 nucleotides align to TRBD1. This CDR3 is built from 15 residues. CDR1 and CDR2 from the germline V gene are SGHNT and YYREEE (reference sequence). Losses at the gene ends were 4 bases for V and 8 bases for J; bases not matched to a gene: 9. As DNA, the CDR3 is TGTGCCAGCAGCGCACAGGGGGCGCCCCAAGAAAAACTGTTTTTT. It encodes CASSAQGAPQEKLFF.

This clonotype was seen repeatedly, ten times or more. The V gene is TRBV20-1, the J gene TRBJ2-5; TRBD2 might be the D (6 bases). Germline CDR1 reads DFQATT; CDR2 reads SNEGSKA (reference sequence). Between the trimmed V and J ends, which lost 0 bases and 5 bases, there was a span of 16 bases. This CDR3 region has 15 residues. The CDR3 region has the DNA TGCAGTGCTAGAGATCCTGGAGGGTCCGGGGAGACCCAGTACTTC. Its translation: CSARDPGGSGETQYF.

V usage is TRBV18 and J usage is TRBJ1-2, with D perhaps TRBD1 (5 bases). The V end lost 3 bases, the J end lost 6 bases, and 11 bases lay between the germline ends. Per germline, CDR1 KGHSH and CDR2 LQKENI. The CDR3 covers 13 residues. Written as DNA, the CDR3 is TGTGCCAGCTCACCCCAGGCAGGGAATGGCTACACCTTC. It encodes CASSPQAGNGYTF.

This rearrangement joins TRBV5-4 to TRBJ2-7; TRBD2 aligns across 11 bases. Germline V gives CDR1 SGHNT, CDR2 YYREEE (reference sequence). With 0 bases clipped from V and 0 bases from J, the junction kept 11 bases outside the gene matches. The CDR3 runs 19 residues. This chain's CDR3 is CASSLGVPGLAELSYEQYF. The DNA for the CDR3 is TGTGCCAGCAGCTTGGGGGTCCCGGGACTAGCGGAACTCTCCTACGAGCAGTACTTC.

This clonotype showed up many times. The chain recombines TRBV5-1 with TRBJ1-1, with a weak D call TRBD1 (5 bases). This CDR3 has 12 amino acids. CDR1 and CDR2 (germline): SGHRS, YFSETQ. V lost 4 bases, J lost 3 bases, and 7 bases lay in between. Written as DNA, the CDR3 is TGCGCCAGCAGCCCGGGGGACACTGAAGCTTTCTTT. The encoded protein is CASSPGDTEAFF.

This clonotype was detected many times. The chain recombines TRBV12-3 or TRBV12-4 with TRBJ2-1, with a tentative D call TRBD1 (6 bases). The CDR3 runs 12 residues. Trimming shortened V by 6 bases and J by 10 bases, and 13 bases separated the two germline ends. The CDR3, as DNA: TGTGCCAGCAGCCTAGGGGGTGCCGAGCAGTTCTTC. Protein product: CASSLGGAEQFF.

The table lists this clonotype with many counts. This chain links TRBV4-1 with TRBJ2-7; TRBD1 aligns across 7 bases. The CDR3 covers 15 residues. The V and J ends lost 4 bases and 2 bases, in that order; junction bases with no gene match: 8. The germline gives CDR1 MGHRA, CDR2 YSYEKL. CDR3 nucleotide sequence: TGCGCCAGCAGCCGCTCGACAGGGCAAGCCTACGAGCAGTACTTC. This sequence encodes CASSRSTGQAYEQYF.

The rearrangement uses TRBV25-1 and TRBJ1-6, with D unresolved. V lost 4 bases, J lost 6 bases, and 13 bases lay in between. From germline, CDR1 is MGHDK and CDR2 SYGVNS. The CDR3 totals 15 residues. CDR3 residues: CASSGLRGTNSPLHF. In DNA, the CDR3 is TGTGCCAGCAGTGGTTTGCGGGGTACTAATTCACCCCTCCACTTT.